Reported below is one TCR beta chain. Germline assignment: CDR1 LNHDA and CDR2 SQIVND (reference sequence). The CDR3 sequence is 16 residues long. V was pared by 7 bases and J by 4 bases, with 15 bases of the junction left unmatched. With 60 Vbeta and 13 Jbeta primers, the PCR was carried out. The table came from immunoSEQ multiplex PCR; TCRdb's copy has only in-frame clones and leaves some out. The repertoire has about 160,000 clones, approximately 70% of them found once; the top ten carry over 6%. The record originates from a study of cytomegalovirus exposure and HLA in healthy donors. The chain has TRBV19 and TRBJ2-7, with TRBD1 matching 8 bases. The specimen was PBMCs. This TCR derives from a man aged 35-49 years in good health and CMV-seropositive. The CDR3 loop is CASTTTGRGRSYEQYF. CDR3 nucleotide sequence: TGTGCCAGTACCACTACGGGCAGGGGGCGTTCATACGAGCAGTACTTC.